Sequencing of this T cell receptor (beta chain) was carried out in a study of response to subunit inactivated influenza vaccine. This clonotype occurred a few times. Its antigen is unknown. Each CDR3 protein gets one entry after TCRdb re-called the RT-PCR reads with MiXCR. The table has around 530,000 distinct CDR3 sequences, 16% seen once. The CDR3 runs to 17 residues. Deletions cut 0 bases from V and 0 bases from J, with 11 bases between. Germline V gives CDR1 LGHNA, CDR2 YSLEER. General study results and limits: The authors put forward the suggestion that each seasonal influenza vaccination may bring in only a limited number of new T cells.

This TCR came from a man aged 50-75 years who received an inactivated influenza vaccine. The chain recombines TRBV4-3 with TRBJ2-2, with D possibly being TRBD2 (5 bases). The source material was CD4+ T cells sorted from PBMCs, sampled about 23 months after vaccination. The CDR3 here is CASSQEARAANTGELFF. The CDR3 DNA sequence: TGCGCCAGCAGCCAAGAAGCGCGGGCAGCGAACACCGGGGAGCTGTTTTTT.